The present T cell receptor (beta chain) was sequenced within a study of cytomegalovirus exposure and HLA in healthy donors. Profiled with immunoSEQ multiplex PCR; TCRdb holds only in-frame clones, not every one. In the table there are about 92,000 clones, roughly 92% of which are singletons. Trimming stripped 1 base from V and 2 bases from J, with 5 bases between. This CDR3 comprises 12 residues. Germline CDR1 SQVTM, CDR2 ANQGSEA. The rearrangement joins TRBV29-1 to TRBJ2-5; no reliable D call. The material sequenced was PBMCs. The origin of this receptor is a woman aged 25-40 years in good health and CMV-seropositive. The CDR3 bases are TGCAGCGTTGAAGTACAGCAAGAGACCCAGTACTTC. This gives the protein CSVEVQQETQYF.